This T cell receptor (beta chain) was documented in a study of cytomegalovirus exposure and HLA in healthy donors. Study-wide points: An analysis was carried out at a later point. It showed that HLA-associated TCR beta chains were more clonally expanded than equally common non-associated chains. Most CMV-associated TCR beta chains appeared HLA-restricted in a later analysis. A later analysis reported that several of the most significant clusters appeared to be linked to common viral pathogens, among them Epstein-Barr virus.

Germline lookup yields CDR1 MNHEY and CDR2 SMNVEV (reference sequence). The CDR3 totals 16 residues. The V segment lost 4 bases and the J segment 10 bases; nucleotides outside the gene matches: 8. This clone has a handful of counts. Its antigen is as yet unknown. PCR primers comprised 60 Vbeta and 13 Jbeta primers. TCRdb's copy holds only in-frame clones and misses some; the assay was immunoSEQ multiplex PCR. The sample includes over 200,000 clones, approximately 70% of them seen just once. The sequence derives from a woman younger than 45 in good health and CMV-seronegative. The chain recombines TRBV27 with TRBJ1-6; 12 nucleotides align to TRBD1. The sample comprised PBMCs. The CDR3 here is CASSSEGQGAESPLHF. CDR3 DNA sequence: TGTGCCAGCAGTTCAGAGGGACAGGGGGCAGAATCACCCCTCCACTTT.